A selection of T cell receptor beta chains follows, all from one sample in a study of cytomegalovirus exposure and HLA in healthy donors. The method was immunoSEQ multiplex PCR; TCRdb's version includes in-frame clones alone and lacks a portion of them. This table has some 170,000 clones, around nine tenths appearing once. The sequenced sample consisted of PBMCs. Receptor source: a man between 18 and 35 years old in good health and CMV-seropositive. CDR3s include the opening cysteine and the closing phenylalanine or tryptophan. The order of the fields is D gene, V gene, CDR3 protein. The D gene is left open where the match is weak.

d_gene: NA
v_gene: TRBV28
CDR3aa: CASSSGGQPQHF

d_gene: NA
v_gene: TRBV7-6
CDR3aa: CASSLAGVSTGELFF

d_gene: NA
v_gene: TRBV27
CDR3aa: CASSPRGWSTDTQYF

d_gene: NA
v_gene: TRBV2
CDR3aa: CASTLTNYGYTF

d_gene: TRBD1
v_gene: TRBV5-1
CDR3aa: CASGPGQGVRRGQYF

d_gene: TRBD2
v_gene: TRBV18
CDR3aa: CASSERLAGTSYNEQFF

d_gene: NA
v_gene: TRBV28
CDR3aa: CAGSSGSPGEKLFF

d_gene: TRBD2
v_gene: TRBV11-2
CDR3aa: CASSLSSGNTDTQYF

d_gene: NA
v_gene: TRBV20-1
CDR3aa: CSVPNPPSYFF

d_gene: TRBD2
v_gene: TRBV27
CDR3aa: CASSGGDEQFF

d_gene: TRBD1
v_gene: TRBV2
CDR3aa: CASSRQGDLSPLHF

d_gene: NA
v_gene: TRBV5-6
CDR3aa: CASSRGLHNQPQHF

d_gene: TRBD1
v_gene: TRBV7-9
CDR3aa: CASSGDSSYEQYF

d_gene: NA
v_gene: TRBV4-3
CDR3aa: CASSQFRGEGSLVTDTQYF

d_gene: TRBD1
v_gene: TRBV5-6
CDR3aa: CASSFPTGGPGEQYF

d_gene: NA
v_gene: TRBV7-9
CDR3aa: CASSIGVDEQYF

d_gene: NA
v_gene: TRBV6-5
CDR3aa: CASSYTVVDTQYF

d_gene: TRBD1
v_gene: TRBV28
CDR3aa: CASTRGGQNYGYTF

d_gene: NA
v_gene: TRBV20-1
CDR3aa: CGPTHRETQYF

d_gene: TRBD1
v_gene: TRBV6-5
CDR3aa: CASSYEGRGPEAFF

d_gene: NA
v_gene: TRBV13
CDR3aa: CASSLRLAVHNEQFF

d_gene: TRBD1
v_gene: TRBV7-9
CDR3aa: CASSLVARGSYEQYF

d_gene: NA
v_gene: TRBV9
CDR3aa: CASSRSGEGREKLFF

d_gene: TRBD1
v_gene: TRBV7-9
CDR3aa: CASSPPGQGGLEQYF

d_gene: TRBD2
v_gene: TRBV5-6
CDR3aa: CASSSDEGRGPYYEQYF

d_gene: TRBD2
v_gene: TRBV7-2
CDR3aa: CASSPGLAEETQYF

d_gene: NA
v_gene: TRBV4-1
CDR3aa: CASSQDLTPREETQYF

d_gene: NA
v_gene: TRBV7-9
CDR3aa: CASSLPSGEQFF

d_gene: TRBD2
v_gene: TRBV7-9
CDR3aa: CASSPGTSGRSYEQYF

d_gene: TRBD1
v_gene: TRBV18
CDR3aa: CASSGDRYTEAFF

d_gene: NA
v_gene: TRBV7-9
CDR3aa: CASSLYSRTDTQYF

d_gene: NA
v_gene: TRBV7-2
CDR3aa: CASSLVSDSYEQYF

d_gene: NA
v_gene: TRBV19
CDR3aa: CASSKQSSKYDGYTF

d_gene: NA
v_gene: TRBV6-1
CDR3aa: CASSESVGRSNYGYTF

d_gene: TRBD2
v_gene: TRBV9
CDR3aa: CASSPEPGLVVRGQFF

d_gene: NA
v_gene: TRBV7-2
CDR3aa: CASSHDRNYGYTF

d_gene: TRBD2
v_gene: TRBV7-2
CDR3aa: CASSPAPSGRGEQFF

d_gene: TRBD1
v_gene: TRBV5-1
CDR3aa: CASSYRGLSGNTIYF

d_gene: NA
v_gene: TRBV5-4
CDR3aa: CASSSSEGQNQPQHF

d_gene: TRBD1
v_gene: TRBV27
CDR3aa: CASNTPPGTGKNEQFF

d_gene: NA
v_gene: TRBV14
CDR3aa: CASSQGYQRVYNEQFF

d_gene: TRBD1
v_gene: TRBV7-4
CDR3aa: CASSLSRGHSYEQYF

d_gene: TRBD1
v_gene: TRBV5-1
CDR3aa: CASSPGTGLSEQYF

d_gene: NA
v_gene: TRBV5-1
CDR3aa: CASSSNAGVNTEAFF

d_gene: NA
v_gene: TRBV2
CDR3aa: CATDPQINSGELFF

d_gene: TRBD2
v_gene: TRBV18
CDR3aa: CASSQMTSGSYEQYF

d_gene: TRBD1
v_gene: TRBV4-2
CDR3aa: CASSQGTGEITEAFF

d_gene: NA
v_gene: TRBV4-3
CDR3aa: CASSASIHEQFF